This record looks at one TCR beta chain sequence and its context. Antigen unknown. It was focal radiation plus CTLA-4 blockade with ipilimumab that patients with chemo-refractory metastatic non-small-cell lung cancer received. The CDR3 contains 17 residues. V shed 2 bases and J 2 bases; nucleotides not matched to a gene: 10. Germline V gene sequence: CDR1 LGHNA, CDR2 YSLEER. Profiled with immunoSEQ multiplex PCR; TCRdb holds only in-frame clones, not every one. The repertoire has 90,000 or so clones, approximately 84% of them found once; the top ten carry 2% to 2.5%. This sample was included in a study of radiotherapy plus CTLA-4 blockade in lung cancer. Study summary: Around 18% of patients responded objectively, and 31% achieved disease control. Whole-study results and caveats: Among blood TCR repertoires after radiotherapy plus ipilimumab, tumor-derived clones expanded. The best predictor of response was reported to be early blood T cell clone dynamics, with interferon-beta.

This clonotype originated in a human donor with non-small cell lung cancer who had a partial response to radiotherapy plus ipilimumab. The chain employs TRBV4-3 and TRBJ1-2; TRBD1 matches 8 bases. Sequences were derived from peripheral blood, sampled from a patient treated with radiotherapy plus ipilimumab. The CDR3 region has the DNA TGCGCCAGCAGCCAACCCTGGGGACAGGAGTTCAACTATGGCTACACCTTC. Translating gives CASSQPWGQEFNYGYTF.